One and the same sample provided the 21 T cell receptor beta chains below, sequenced in a study of T cell repertoires in cytomegalovirus infection (dated by TCRdb to between 2018 and 2020). The antigens of these receptors remain unknown. Sequenced using an Illumina HiSeq 1500. TCRdb reprocessed the public reads (quality trimming at Q25 with fastp, clone calling with MiXCR) and kept in-frame beta chains. Identical CDR3 proteins give one entry, which carries the most common genes and DNA. This sample is represented by roughly 220,000 distinct CDR3 sequences; 35% to 45% of them were singletons. Around 60% of the sample comes from the top ten. Explained via the paper, the treatment or condition label denotes: in vitro stimulation with specific CMV peptide epitopes to enrich CMV-specific T cells. The sample was CD8+ T cells from cultured PBMCs, taken from culture after CMV antigen stimulation. The receptors derive from a human donor in good health (CMV status not recorded). Some clones in this sample may be carry-over from other donors' samples.

This clonotype was observed a single time. This chain uses TRBV5-1 with TRBJ2-7, with 11 bases that match TRBD1. The CDR3 consists of 15 residues. Germline V gene sequence: CDR1 SGHRS, CDR2 YFSETQ. V was clipped by 7 bases and J by 6 bases; unmatched bases: 12. In nucleotides, the CDR3 is TGCGCCAGCGGCGTCGGACAGGGGGCGGGCAGCGAGCAGTACTTC. Translating it yields CASGVGQGAGSEQYF.

This clonotype was counted a few times. V and J are TRBV7-6 and TRBJ1-1; 10 bases are a match to TRBD1. After removal of 5 bases from V and 6 bases from J, the junction contained 9 bases not matched to a gene. This CDR3 comprises 15 residues. The germline V gene encodes CDR1 SGHVS and CDR2 FNYEAQ. Here the CDR3 reads CASSARDRGVSEAFF. CDR3 DNA sequence: TGTGCCAGCAGCGCCCGGGACAGGGGCGTCTCTGAAGCTTTCTTT.

The chain is built from TRBV10-3 and TRBJ2-4; D is unclear. The CDR3 covers 14 residues. The germline CDR1 and CDR2 sequences are ENHRY and SYGVKD. V dropped 2 bases and J dropped 6 bases, with 11 bases sitting between them. CDR3 sequence: CAISEGPTGNIQYF. In DNA, the CDR3 is TGTGCCATCAGTGAGGGTCCAACCGGAAACATTCAGTACTTC.

This chain joins TRBV12-3 or TRBV12-4 and TRBJ2-1; possibly TRBD2 for D (6 bases). The CDR3 consists of 15 residues. Between the trimmed V and J ends, which lost 3 bases and 9 bases, there was a span of 18 bases. The CDR3: CASSFMVREIGEQFF. The CDR3 DNA reads TGTGCCAGCAGTTTTATGGTCCGGGAGATCGGTGAGCAGTTCTTC.

The sample holds many counts of this clonotype. This chain links TRBV7-8 with TRBJ2-1, with 9 bases lining up with TRBD2. CDR1 is SGHVS, CDR2 FQNEAQ, per germline. This CDR3 comprises 15 residues. The junction had 6 bases not matched to a gene; V was cut back by 5 bases and J by 4 bases. The CDR3 is CASSPSGGPYNEQFF. CDR3 DNA: TGTGCCAGCAGCCCAAGCGGGGGGCCATACAATGAGCAGTTCTTC.

This clonotype occurred many times. The chain links TRBV5-6 to TRBJ1-2; no definite D call. The V end was cut by 0 bases, the J end by 3 bases, with 9 bases between. CDR1 SGHDT and CDR2 YYEEEE come from the germline V gene. The CDR3 has 14 residues. CDR3 sequence reads: CASSLAPGDYGYTF. The CDR3 DNA sequence: TGTGCCAGCAGCTTGGCACCAGGTGACTATGGCTACACCTTC.

There are a few counts of this clonotype. V gene TRBV12-3 or TRBV12-4 combines with J gene TRBJ1-1; perhaps TRBD1 as D (5 bases). This CDR3 is built from 15 residues. V was shortened by 6 bases and J by 2 bases, with 16 bases between the two germline ends. CDR3 sequence (DNA): TGTGCCAGCAGGCCCTCGGGGGAGGGTAACACTGAAGCTTTCTTT. This sequence encodes CASRPSGEGNTEAFF.

This clonotype occurred a few times. The chain employs TRBV20-1 and TRBJ2-1; the D gene is possibly TRBD2 (5 bases). CDR3 length: 14 amino acids. Germline lookup yields CDR1 DFQATT and CDR2 SNEGSKA (reference sequence). The CDR3 DNA reads as TGCAGCGGGCGGGCCTTGAGCTCCTACAATGAGCAGTTCTTC. This codes for CSGRALSSYNEQFF.

This clonotype has a handful of counts. This chain connects TRBV5-4 to TRBJ2-7, with D unresolved. Germline V CDR1 and CDR2: SGHNT, YYREEE (reference sequence). This CDR3 region has 13 residues. The germline V and J ends were trimmed by 1 base and 3 bases, with 8 bases remaining between them. The chain's CDR3 is CASSLKGYYEQYF. The CDR3 coding sequence is TGTGCCAGCAGCTTGAAAGGGTACTACGAGCAGTACTTC.

This clonotype showed up many times. The rearrangement links TRBV7-2 to TRBJ1-1; D gene unclear. The CDR3 totals 13 residues. Germline-derived CDR1 and CDR2 are SGHTA and FQGNSA. V was pared by 3 bases and J by 4 bases, with 9 bases between. Written as DNA, the CDR3 is TGTGCCAGCAGCTTGGGGAGTACCACTGAAGCTTTCTTT. Translated, it gives CASSLGSTTEAFF.

This clonotype was observed at least ten times. The gene calls are TRBV7-8 and TRBJ2-3, with D perhaps being TRBD1 or TRBD2 (5 bases each). V lost 0 bases to trimming and J lost 0 bases, with 10 bases between them. This CDR3 has 16 residues. Looked up from germline, CDR1 is SGHVS and CDR2 is FQNEAQ. CDR3 region: CASSLAGGGSTDTQYF. CDR3 sequence (DNA): TGTGCCAGCAGCTTAGCCGGTGGGGGAAGCACAGATACGCAGTATTTT.

The chain links TRBV28 to TRBJ2-1; D is tentatively TRBD1 or TRBD2 (5 bases each). CDR1 MDHEN and CDR2 SYDVKM come from the germline V gene. There are 11 residues in the CDR3. The chain's CDR3 is CGTGQDNEQFF. The CDR3 DNA is TGTGGAACGGGGCAGGACAATGAGCAGTTCTTC.

The chain recombines TRBV7-3 with TRBJ1-1, with 7 bases matching TRBD1. V gave up 3 bases and J gave up 7 bases; unmatched junction bases: 5. CDR1 and CDR2 (germline): SGHTA, FQGTGA. The CDR3 loop spans 13 amino acids. CDR3 DNA sequence: TGTGCCAGCAGCTTTAGACAGGGCGGTGAAGCTTTCTTT. Translation: CASSFRQGGEAFF.

The V and J genes are TRBV27 and TRBJ2-5; D is uncertain. Germline V lookup: CDR1 MNHEY, CDR2 SMNVEV (reference sequence). The V and J ends lost 3 bases and 2 bases respectively, with 7 bases between them. The CDR3 spans 13 residues. CDR3 nucleotide sequence: TGTGCCAGCAGTTTTAGCTTACAAGAGACCCAGTACTTC. Protein: CASSFSLQETQYF.

This clonotype was detected a few times. The J gene is TRBJ2-2, the V gene TRBV2, with D possibly TRBD2 on 5 matching bases. CDR3 size: 14 residues. V was cut by 7 bases and J by 4 bases, with 13 bases left in between. Germline values: CDR1 SNHLY, CDR2 FYNNEI. CDR3 in amino acids: CASIGGRGTGELFF. DNA for the CDR3: TGTGCCAGCATCGGAGGACGGGGCACCGGGGAGCTGTTTTTT.

The chain links TRBV11-2 to TRBJ2-1; D tentatively reads TRBD1 or TRBD2 (5 bases each). Trimming shortened V by 3 bases and J by 7 bases, and 13 bases separated the two germline ends. The V gene's germline CDR1 is SGHAT and CDR2 FQNNGV. The length of the CDR3 is 14 residues. The CDR3 here is CASSFWGIGNEQFF. In nucleotides, the CDR3 is TGTGCCAGCAGCTTTTGGGGGATTGGAAATGAGCAGTTCTTC.

The chain links TRBV4-1 to TRBJ1-5; TRBD1 aligns across 7 bases. Germline V gene data show CDR1 as MGHRA and CDR2 as YSYEKL. J gave up 4 bases and V 0 bases, and 9 bases lay outside the gene matches. This CDR3 region has 17 residues. The CDR3, as DNA: TGCGCCAGCAGCCAAGAGAGGGGGCAGGGGCCGAATCAGCCCCAGCATTTT. Its protein is CASSQERGQGPNQPQHF.

The chain links TRBV2 to TRBJ1-2; D is uncertain. With 7 bases removed from V and 4 bases from J, the gap between germline ends came to 13 bases. The CDR3 sequence is 13 residues long. CDR1 is SNHLY and CDR2 is FYNNEI in the germline V gene. The CDR3 sequence: CASTTKGSYGYTF. Here the CDR3 DNA reads TGTGCCAGCACCACGAAGGGTAGCTATGGCTACACCTTC.

In its sample, this clonotype was seen a few times. A read error may account for a junction end that differs from germline. The chain employs TRBV11-2 and TRBJ1-1, with a possible D match to TRBD1 (5 bases). The CDR3 is 13 amino acids. Per germline, CDR1 SGHAT and CDR2 FQNNGV. CDR3 in amino acids: CASSLEGLTEAFF. Here the CDR3 DNA reads TGTGCCAGCAGCCTAGAGGGGCTGACTGAAGCTTTCTTT.

This clonotype occurred a few times. This chain connects TRBV6-5 to TRBJ2-1, with 7 nucleotides matching TRBD2. The CDR3 is made up of 17 amino acids. Germline values: CDR1 MNHEY, CDR2 SVGAGI. Trimming cost V 5 bases and J 0 bases; bases outside gene matches: 10. The CDR3 region has the DNA TGTGCCAGCAGTCTCTACGGCGGGAGTAGCTCCTACAATGAGCAGTTCTTC. This codes for CASSLYGGSSSYNEQFF.

A few counts support this clonotype. The chain carries TRBV2 and TRBJ2-7; D may be TRBD1 (6 bases). Germline CDR1 and CDR2: SNHLY and FYNNEI. The CDR3 contains 13 residues. Trimming took 4 bases from V and 2 from J, leaving 9 bases between them. CDR3 sequence (DNA): TGTGCCAGCAGTGGGACAGTAACCTACGAGCAGTACTTC. This translates into CASSGTVTYEQYF.